This T cell receptor (beta chain) derives from a study of response to subunit inactivated influenza vaccine. General observations from the study: Each seasonal influenza vaccination recruits few new T cells, the authors suggested.

MiXCR was run by TCRdb on the RT-PCR reads, yielding one entry per CDR3 protein. This sample carries hundreds of thousands of distinct CDR3 sequences, 10% to 15% of them seen once, and the ten largest clones take over 10%. Ten or more counts support this clonotype. Antigen unknown. The CDR3 loop spans 19 amino acids. The junction had 13 bases not matched to a gene; V was cut back by 0 bases and J by 2 bases. CDR1 and CDR2 from the germline V gene are LNHNV and YYDKDF (reference sequence). This chain connects TRBV15 to TRBJ2-3; TRBD1 agrees at 8 bases. The source of this sequence is a man aged 50 to 59 who received an inactivated influenza vaccine. Sequences were derived from PBMCs from blood, sampled 40 to 50 days after vaccination. The CDR3 protein is CATSRDMGTGTGDTDTQYF. The CDR3 DNA sequence: TGTGCCACCAGCAGAGATATGGGGACCGGGACAGGAGACACAGATACGCAGTATTTT.